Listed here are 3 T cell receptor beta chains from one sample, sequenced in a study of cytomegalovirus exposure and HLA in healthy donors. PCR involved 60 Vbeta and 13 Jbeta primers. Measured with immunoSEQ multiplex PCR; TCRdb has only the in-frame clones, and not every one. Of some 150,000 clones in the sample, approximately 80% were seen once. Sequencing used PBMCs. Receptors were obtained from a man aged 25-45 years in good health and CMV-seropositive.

The CDR3, as DNA: TGCGCCAGCAGAGGAGCAGATACGCAGTATTTT. As protein: CASRGADTQYF. The V and J genes are TRBV5-1 and TRBJ2-3; the D is unclear. Trimming took 5 bases from V and 4 from J, leaving 5 bases between them. Germline V CDR1 and CDR2: SGHRS, YFSETQ. This CDR3 contains 11 residues.

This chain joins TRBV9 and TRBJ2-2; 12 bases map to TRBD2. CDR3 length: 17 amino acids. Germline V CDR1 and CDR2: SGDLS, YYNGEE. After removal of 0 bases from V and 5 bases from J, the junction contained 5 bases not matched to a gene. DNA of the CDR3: TGTGCCAGCAGCGTAGCGGCTAGCGGGGGGGGAACCGGGGAGCTGTTTTTT. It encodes CASSVAASGGGTGELFF.

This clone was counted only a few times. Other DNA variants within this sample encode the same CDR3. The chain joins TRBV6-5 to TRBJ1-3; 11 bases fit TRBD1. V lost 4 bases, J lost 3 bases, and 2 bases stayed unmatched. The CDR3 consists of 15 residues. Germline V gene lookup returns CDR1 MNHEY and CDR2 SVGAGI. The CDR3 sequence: CASSSGTGGGNTIYF. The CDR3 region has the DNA TGTGCCAGCAGTTCCGGGACAGGGGGTGGAAACACCATATATTTT.